Presented here are 14 T cell receptor beta chains from one specimen sequenced in a study of T-cell memory formation after mild COVID-19. TCRdb itself ran the 5' RACE reads through MiXCR, one entry per CDR3 protein. The repertoire holds around 450,000 distinct CDR3 sequences, about 20% seen once, with roughly 8% in the top ten. The source material was PBMCs or a T cell subset sorted from them (not recorded which). The source is an adult woman who had mild COVID-19 (a few samples of this study predate the infection). Cell type and time point are not known.

The V call is TRBV30, the J call TRBJ1-1; 9 bases match TRBD1. Trimming at V came to 2 bases and at J to 5 bases, leaving 9 bases not matched to a gene. The CDR3 runs to 15 residues. Germline CDR1 GTSNPN, CDR2 SVGIG (reference sequence). CDR3 loop: CAWSPRDRALTEAFF. The CDR3 DNA sequence: TGTGCCTGGAGTCCCCGGGACAGGGCTCTTACTGAAGCTTTCTTT.

This clonotype has just a few counts. The gene calls are TRBV7-6 and TRBJ2-3; TRBD1 is a possible D gene (6 bases). The CDR3 consists of 15 residues. V shed 5 bases and J shed 3 bases, with 15 bases lying between them. Germline CDR1 is SGHVS and CDR2 is FNYEAQ. For the CDR3, the DNA is TGTGCCAGCAGCCCAGGGGATTTTGGTACAGATACGCAGTATTTT. The encoded protein is CASSPGDFGTDTQYF.

This sequence joins TRBV7-2 and TRBJ2-5; no definite D call. The ends were cut back, 5 bases at V and 6 bases at J, with 13 bases in the middle. CDR3 length: 13 residues. Per the germline V gene, CDR1 is SGHTA and CDR2 is FQGNSA. The CDR3 region has the DNA TGTGCCAGCAGCCCCATAGGTGGCCAGACCCAGTACTTC. Protein sequence: CASSPIGGQTQYF.

The V gene is TRBV27, the J gene TRBJ1-2; the D is unclear. The CDR3 has 11 residues. Germline V gives CDR1 MNHEY, CDR2 SMNVEV (reference sequence). The ends were cut back, 7 bases at V and 14 bases at J, with 17 bases in the middle. CDR3 region: CASKAGRHLTF. The CDR3 DNA is TGTGCCAGCAAGGCAGGTCGCCACCTGACCTTC.

The chain has TRBV19 and TRBJ2-6, with a weak D call TRBD2 (5 bases). The V gene's germline CDR1 is LNHDA and CDR2 SQIVND (reference sequence). The V end lost 2 bases, the J end lost 0 bases, and 11 bases lay between the germline ends. The CDR3 is 17 amino acids. Written as DNA, the CDR3 is TGTGCCAGTAGTATAACGACAACTAGCTCTGGGGCCAACGTCCTGACTTTC. It specifies CASSITTTSSGANVLTF.

This clonotype was seen a few times. V gene TRBV9 combines with J gene TRBJ1-2; 7 bases map to TRBD1. Unmatched junction bases numbered 8, after V lost 3 bases and J lost 3 bases. Per the germline V gene, CDR1 is SGDLS and CDR2 is YYNGEE. This CDR3 is 15 amino acids long. CDR3 bases: TGTGCCAGCAGCGCATCCCTCGACAGGGACTATGGCTACACCTTC. Translated: CASSASLDRDYGYTF.

This clonotype occurred many times. V and J are TRBV12-3 or TRBV12-4 and TRBJ2-5; no clear D. The CDR3 is 12 residues long. Between the trimmed V and J ends, which lost 6 bases and 5 bases, there was a span of 10 bases. CDR3 sequence: CASSFGGETQYF. The CDR3 DNA follows: TGTGCCAGCAGCTTCGGTGGGGAGACCCAGTACTTC.

This clonotype was counted only a few times. The chain joins TRBV7-8 to TRBJ1-5; D perhaps matches TRBD1 (6 bases). There are 16 residues in the CDR3. The germline V and J ends were trimmed by 1 base and 3 bases, with 13 bases remaining between them. Germline V gene data show CDR1 as SGHVS and CDR2 as FQNEAQ. The CDR3 sequence is CASSLGTADINQPQHF. CDR3 in DNA: TGTGCCAGCAGCTTAGGGACAGCCGATATCAATCAGCCCCAGCATTTT.

The J gene is TRBJ1-2, the V gene TRBV12-3 or TRBV12-4, with D maybe TRBD1 (5 bases). Trimming removed 5 bases from V and 4 bases from J, with 20 bases in between. This CDR3 comprises 16 residues. CDR3 coding DNA: TGTGCCAGCAGTCCGTCCTGGGGCAGCTTAGCCTATGGCTACACCTTC. This encodes CASSPSWGSLAYGYTF.

The chain is built from TRBV7-8 and TRBJ2-5, with 9 bases fitting TRBD1. CDR1 and CDR2 (germline): SGHVS, FQNEAQ. This CDR3 has 16 residues. Germline trimming cut 4 bases from V and 13 bases from J; bases unmatched to any gene: 19. CDR3: CASSSPQTGGAVLRYF. In nucleotides, the CDR3 is TGTGCCAGCAGCTCGCCACAAACAGGGGGCGCGGTTCTCCGGTACTTC. Looking up the rest from reference TRBV7-8 and TRBJ2-5 gives the full variable domain: GAGVSQSPRYKVAKRGQDVALRCDPISGHVSLFWYQQALGQGPEFLTYFQNEAQLDKSGLPSDRFFAERPEGSVSTLKIQRTQQEDSAVYLCASSSPQTGGAVLRYFGPGTRLLVL.

V is TRBV24-1 and J is TRBJ1-2; 10 bases line up with TRBD1. This CDR3 is 14 amino acids long. Germline V gene data show CDR1 as KGHDR and CDR2 as SFDVKD. V lost 4 bases and J lost 5; bases outside the gene matches: 3. CDR3 region: CATSEPDRGYGYTF. Written as DNA, the CDR3 is TGTGCCACCAGTGAGCCGGACAGGGGGTATGGCTACACCTTC.

J is TRBJ2-7 and V is TRBV7-8; TRBD1 matches at 7 bases. Germline-derived CDR1 and CDR2 are SGHVS and FQNEAQ. Trimming cost V 0 bases and J 0 bases; bases outside gene matches: 8. The CDR3 is 17 residues long. The CDR3 reads CASSLALGQESSYEQYF. CDR3 sequence (DNA): TGTGCCAGCAGCTTAGCTCTAGGACAGGAAAGCTCCTACGAGCAGTACTTC.

This clonotype has more than one count but fewer than ten. The CDR3 coding sequence is TGTGCCACCAGTGACACGGACGGCTACGAGCAGTACTTC. Protein sequence: CATSDTDGYEQYF. This rearrangement joins TRBV24-1 to TRBJ2-7; no clear D gene. Looked up from germline, CDR1 is KGHDR and CDR2 is SFDVKD. Trimming left V 4 bases short and J 3 bases short, with 9 bases between. This CDR3 contains 13 residues.

This clonotype was observed a few times. The chain uses TRBV7-2 and TRBJ2-1; 14 nucleotides line up with TRBD2. Germline V gene data show CDR1 as SGHTA and CDR2 as FQGNSA. The CDR3 extends over 20 amino acids. The V gene end was trimmed by 1 base and the J gene end by 4 bases; junction bases not matched to a gene: 12. CDR3 in DNA: TGTGCCAGCAGCTTAGGATGGTCGACTAGCGGGGGGGCGAAGTACAATGAGCAGTTCTTC. Its protein is CASSLGWSTSGGAKYNEQFF.